Here is one T cell receptor beta chain with its context. The target antigen is unknown. These data originate in a study of glioma-infiltrating T cells after dendritic cell vaccination. Study-wide results and limits: Few patients contributed both blood and tumor specimens.

The table came from immunoSEQ multiplex PCR; TCRdb's copy has only in-frame clones and leaves some out. The profile shows about 64,000 clones, approximately 89% of them singletons. Time point here: after dendritic cell vaccination, including at tumor progression/relapse. The material sequenced was blood, taken after dendritic cell vaccination. The sequence was obtained from a human donor with glioblastoma.

The CDR3 loop reads CASSLQVWTEAFF. The CDR3 DNA is TGCGCCAGCAGCCTACAGGTTTGGACTGAAGCTTTCTTT. The chain has TRBV5-1 and TRBJ1-1, with D possibly TRBD1 on 5 matching bases. The V gene's germline CDR1 is SGHRS and CDR2 YFSETQ. With 4 bases removed from V and 5 bases from J, the gap between germline ends came to 12 bases. The CDR3 has 13 residues.